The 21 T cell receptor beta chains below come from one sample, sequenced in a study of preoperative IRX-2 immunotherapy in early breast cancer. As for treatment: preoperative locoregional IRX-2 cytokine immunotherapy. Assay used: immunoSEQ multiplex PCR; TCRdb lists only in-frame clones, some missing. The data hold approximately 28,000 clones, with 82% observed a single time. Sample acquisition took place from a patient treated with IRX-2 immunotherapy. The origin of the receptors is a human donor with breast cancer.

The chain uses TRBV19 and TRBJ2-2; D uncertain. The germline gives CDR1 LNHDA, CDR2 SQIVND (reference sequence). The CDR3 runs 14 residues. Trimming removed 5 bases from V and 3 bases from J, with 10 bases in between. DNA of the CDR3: TGTGCCAGTAGTGGGGATTTGTACACCGGGGAGCTGTTTTTT. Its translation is CASSGDLYTGELFF. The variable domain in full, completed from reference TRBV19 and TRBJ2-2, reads DGGITQSPKYLFRKEGQNVTLSCEQNLNHDAMYWYRQDPGQGLRLIYYSQIVNDFQKGDIAEGYSVSREKKESFPLTVTSAQKNPTAFYLCASSGDLYTGELFFGEGSRLTVL.

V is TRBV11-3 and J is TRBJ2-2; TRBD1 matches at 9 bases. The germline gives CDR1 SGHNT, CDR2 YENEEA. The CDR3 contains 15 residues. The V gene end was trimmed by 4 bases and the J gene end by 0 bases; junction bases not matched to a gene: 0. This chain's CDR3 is CASSWDRANTGELFF. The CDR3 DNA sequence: TGTGCCAGCAGCTGGGACAGGGCGAACACCGGGGAGCTGTTTTTT. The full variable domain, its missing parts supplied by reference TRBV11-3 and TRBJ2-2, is EAGVVQSPRYKIIEKKQPVAFWCNPISGHNTLYWYLQNLGQGPELLIRYENEEAVDDSQLPKDRFSAERLKGVDSTLKIQPAELGDSAVYLCASSWDRANTGELFFGEGSRLTVL.

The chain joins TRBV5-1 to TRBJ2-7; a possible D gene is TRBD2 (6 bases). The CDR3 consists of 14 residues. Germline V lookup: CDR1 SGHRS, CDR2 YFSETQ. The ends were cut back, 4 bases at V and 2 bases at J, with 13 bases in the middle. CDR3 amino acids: CASSAPGLAYEQYF. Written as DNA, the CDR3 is TGCGCCAGCAGCGCGCCGGGACTGGCCTACGAGCAGTACTTC.

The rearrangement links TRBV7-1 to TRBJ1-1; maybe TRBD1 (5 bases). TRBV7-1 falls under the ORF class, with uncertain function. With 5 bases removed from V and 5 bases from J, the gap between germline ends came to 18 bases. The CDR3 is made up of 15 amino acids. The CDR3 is CASSPSSRGWTEAFF. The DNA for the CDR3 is TGTGCCAGCAGCCCCTCTTCAAGGGGATGGACTGAAGCTTTCTTT.

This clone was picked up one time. CDR3 in amino acids: CSVEDYPVDNEQFF. CDR3 DNA: TGCAGCGTTGAAGATTACCCCGTGGACAATGAGCAGTTCTTC. V is TRBV29-1 and J is TRBJ2-1, with D uncertain. CDR1 SQVTM and CDR2 ANQGSEA come from the germline V gene. The CDR3 totals 14 residues. Trimming stripped 0 bases from V and 5 bases from J, with 11 bases between.

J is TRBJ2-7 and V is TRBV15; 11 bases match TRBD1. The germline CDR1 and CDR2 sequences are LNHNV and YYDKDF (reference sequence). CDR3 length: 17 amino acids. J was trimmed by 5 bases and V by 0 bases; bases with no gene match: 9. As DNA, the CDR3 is TGTGCCACCAGCAGAGAAGACCCCGGGACAGGGGGGAACGAGCAGTACTTC. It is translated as CATSREDPGTGGNEQYF.

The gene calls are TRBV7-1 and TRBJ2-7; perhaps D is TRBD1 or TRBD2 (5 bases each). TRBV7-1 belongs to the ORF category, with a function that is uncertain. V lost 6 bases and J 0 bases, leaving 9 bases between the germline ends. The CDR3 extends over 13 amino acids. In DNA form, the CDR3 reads TGTGCCAGCAGAGGGGACGACTCCTACGAGCAGTACTTC. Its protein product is CASRGDDSYEQYF.

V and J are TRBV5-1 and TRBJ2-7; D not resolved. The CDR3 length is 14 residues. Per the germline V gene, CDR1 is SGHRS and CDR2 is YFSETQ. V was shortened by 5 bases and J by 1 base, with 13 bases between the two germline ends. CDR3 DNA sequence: TGCGCCAGCAGTTCGATAGCCGGTTCCTACGAGCAGTACTTC. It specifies CASSSIAGSYEQYF.

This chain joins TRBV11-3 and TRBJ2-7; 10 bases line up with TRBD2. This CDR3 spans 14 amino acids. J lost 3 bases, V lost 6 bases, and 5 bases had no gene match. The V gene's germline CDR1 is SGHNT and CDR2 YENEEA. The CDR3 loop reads CASSRGLAVYEQYF. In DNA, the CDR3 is TGTGCCAGCAGTAGAGGACTAGCGGTCTACGAGCAGTACTTC.

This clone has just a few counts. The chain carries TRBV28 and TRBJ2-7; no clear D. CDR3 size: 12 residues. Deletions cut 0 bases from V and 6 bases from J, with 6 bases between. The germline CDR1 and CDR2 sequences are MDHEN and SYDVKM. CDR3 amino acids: CASSLWPGEQYF. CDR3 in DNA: TGTGCCAGCAGTTTATGGCCGGGCGAGCAGTACTTC.

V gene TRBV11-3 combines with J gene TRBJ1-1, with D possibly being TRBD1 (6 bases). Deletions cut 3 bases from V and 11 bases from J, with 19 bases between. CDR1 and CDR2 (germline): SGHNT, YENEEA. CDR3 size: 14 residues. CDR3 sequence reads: CASSLDRTARGAFF. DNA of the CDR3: TGTGCCAGCAGCTTGGACCGGACAGCCCGAGGGGCTTTCTTT.

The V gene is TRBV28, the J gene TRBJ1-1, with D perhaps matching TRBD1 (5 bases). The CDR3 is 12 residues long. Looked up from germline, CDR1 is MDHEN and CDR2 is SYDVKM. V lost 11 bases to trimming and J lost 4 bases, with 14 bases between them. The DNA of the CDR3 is TGTGCCGGTATTTGGGACGGCACTGAAGCTTTCTTT. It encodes CAGIWDGTEAFF.

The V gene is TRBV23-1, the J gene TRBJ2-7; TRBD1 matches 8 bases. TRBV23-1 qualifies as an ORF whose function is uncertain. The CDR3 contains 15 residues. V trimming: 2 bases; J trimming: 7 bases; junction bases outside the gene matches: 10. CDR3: CASSQRLDRVGEQYF. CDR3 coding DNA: TGCGCCAGCAGTCAAAGACTGGACAGGGTCGGGGAGCAGTACTTC.

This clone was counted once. The CDR3 coding sequence is TGTGCCACCATGGCGAGCGGACTAGCGGATGTGAATACGCAGTATTTT. Translated: CATMASGLADVNTQYF. This chain joins TRBV6-8 and TRBJ2-3, with 10 bases identical to TRBD2. The CDR3 contains 16 residues. V lost 10 bases, J lost 7 bases, and 17 bases stayed unmatched. Germline V lookup: CDR1 MNHGY, CDR2 SAAAGT.

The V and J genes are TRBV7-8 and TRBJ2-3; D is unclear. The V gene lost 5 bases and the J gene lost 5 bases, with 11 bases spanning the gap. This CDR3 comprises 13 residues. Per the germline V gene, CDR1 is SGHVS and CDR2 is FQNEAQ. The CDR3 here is CASSPGFLDTQYF. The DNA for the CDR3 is TGTGCCAGCAGCCCGGGCTTCTTAGATACGCAGTATTTT.

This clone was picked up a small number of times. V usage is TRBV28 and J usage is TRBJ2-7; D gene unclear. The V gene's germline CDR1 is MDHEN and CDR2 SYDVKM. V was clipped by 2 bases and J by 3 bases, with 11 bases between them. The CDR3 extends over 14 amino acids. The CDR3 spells CASSLIGRSYEQYF. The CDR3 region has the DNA TGTGCCAGCAGTTTAATAGGGCGAAGCTACGAGCAGTACTTC.

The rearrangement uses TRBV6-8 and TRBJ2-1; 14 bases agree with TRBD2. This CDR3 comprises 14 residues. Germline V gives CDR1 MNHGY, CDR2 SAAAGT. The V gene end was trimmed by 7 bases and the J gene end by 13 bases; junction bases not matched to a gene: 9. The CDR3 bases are TGTGCCAGCATTGGGACTAGCGGGAGTAGGTCACAGTTCTTC. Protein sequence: CASIGTSGSRSQFF.

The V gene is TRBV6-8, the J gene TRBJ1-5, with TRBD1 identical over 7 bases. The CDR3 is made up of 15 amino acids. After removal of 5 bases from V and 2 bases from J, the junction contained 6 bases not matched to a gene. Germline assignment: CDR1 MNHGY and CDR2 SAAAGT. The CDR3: CASSDRASGNQPQHF. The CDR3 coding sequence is TGTGCCAGCAGTGACAGGGCTTCGGGCAATCAGCCCCAGCATTTT.

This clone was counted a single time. The CDR3 nucleotides are TGTGCCAGCAGTTACTCGAGTGGGACAGGGGGTTATAGGTCCTACAATGAGCAGTTCTTC. Its translation is CASSYSSGTGGYRSYNEQFF. The V call is TRBV6-8, the J call TRBJ2-1, with TRBD1 identical over 11 bases. The CDR3 length is 20 residues. The germline V gene encodes CDR1 MNHGY and CDR2 SAAAGT. J was trimmed by 1 base and V by 0 bases; bases with no gene match: 11.

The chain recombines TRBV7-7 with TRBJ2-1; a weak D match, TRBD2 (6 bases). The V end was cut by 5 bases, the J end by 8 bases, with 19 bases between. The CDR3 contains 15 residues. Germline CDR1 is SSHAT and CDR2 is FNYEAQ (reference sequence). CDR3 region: CASSTASSVRDEQFF. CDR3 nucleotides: TGTGCCAGCAGCACCGCCTCTAGCGTCCGTGATGAGCAGTTCTTC.

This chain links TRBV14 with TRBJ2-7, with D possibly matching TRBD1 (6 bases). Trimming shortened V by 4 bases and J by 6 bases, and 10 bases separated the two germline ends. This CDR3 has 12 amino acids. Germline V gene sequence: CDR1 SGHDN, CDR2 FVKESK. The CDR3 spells CASSLGQLEQYF. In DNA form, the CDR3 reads TGTGCCAGCAGCCTTGGACAGCTCGAGCAGTACTTC.